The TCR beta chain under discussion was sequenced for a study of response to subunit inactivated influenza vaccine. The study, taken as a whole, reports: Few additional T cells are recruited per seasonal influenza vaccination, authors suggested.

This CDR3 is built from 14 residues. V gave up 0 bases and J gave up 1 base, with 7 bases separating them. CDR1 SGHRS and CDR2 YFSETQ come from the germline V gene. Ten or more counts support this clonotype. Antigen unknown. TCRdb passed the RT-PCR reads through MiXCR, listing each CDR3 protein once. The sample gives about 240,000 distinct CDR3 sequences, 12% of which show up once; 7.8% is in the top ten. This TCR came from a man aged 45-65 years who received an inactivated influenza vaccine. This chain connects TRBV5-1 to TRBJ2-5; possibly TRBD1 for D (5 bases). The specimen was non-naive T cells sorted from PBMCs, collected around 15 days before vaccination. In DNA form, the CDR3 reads TGCGCCAGCAGCTTGGGAAGGGGCCAAGAGACCCAGTACTTC. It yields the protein CASSLGRGQETQYF. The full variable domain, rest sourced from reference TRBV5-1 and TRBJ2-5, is KAGVTQTPRYLIKTRGQQVTLSCSPISGHRSVSWYQQTPGQGLQFLFEYFSETQRNKGNFPGRFSGRQFSNSRSEMNVSTLELGDSALYLCASSLGRGQETQYFGPGTRLLVL.